Reported below is one T cell receptor beta chain. This sample is drawn from a study of blood T cell repertoires in COVID-19. Study as a whole: Italy, Spain and the United States were the sources of the convalescent and acute COVID-19 samples.

Germline CDR1 reads SGHDN; CDR2 reads FVKESK. CDR3 length: 15 amino acids. V was clipped by 6 bases and J by 0 bases; unmatched bases: 3. In the authors' workflow: Cell counts per sample came from amplifying reference gene primers. The protocol was immunoSEQ multiplex PCR, while the TCRdb copy is restricted to in-frame clones and leaves out a portion. That table furnishes V, J and clone size, whereas the DNA furnished D and trimming. The sample holds tens of thousands of clones, 89% seen once. The sequenced material came from peripheral blood. This receptor was identified in a human donor in a cohort sampled during active COVID-19. The chain recombines TRBV14 with TRBJ2-2, with 8 bases fitting TRBD1. Here the CDR3 reads CASRKQGANTGELFF. CDR3 DNA sequence: TGTGCCAGCAGGAAACAGGGGGCGAACACCGGGGAGCTGTTTTTT.